Following are 16 T cell receptor beta chains from one sample sequenced in a study of cytomegalovirus exposure and HLA in healthy donors listed by TCRdb under 2017. Library preparation used the immunoSEQ multiplex PCR assay. The multiplex PCR relied on a mix of 60 forward primers for TCR Vbeta segments and 13 reverse primers for TCR Jbeta segments. The table comes from immuneACCESS by way of TCRdb, which keeps in-frame sequences with V and J called. Part of the clones is missing from these tables; in studies checked, under half for an unresolved V gene and the rest for unknown reasons. For this sample there are roughly 100,000 clones; 74% appear just once. The ten largest clonotypes hold roughly 2.5% of the sample. The sequenced material came from PBMCs. The origin of the receptors is a man in his fifties or sixties in good health and CMV-seropositive.

This chain uses TRBV7-2 with TRBJ2-3; 9 nucleotides line up with TRBD2. The CDR3 has 14 residues. Looked up from germline, CDR1 is SGHTA and CDR2 is FQGNSA. V shed 6 bases and J 9 bases; nucleotides not matched to a gene: 10. The CDR3 DNA is TGTGCCAGCAGGACCCTAGCGGGGAGGGAAACGCAGTATTTT. This sequence encodes CASRTLAGRETQYF.

The genes are TRBV7-2 and TRBJ2-5; tentatively, D is TRBD2 (6 bases). Trimming cost V 4 bases and J 4 bases, with 19 bases left between them. This CDR3 is 16 amino acids long. Germline CDR1 is SGHTA and CDR2 is FQGNSA. DNA for the CDR3: TGTGCCAGCAGCTATCTAACCTTAGGAGGGGCAGAGACCCAGTACTTC. This encodes CASSYLTLGGAETQYF.

This clone was observed a single time. The CDR3 nucleotides read TGTGCCAGCAGCTTTCGAACGGCAGATACGCAGTATTTT. Protein product: CASSFRTADTQYF. This chain uses TRBV5-4 with TRBJ2-3, with D uncertain. Trimming pared 2 bases from V and 4 bases from J, leaving 8 bases between. Germline V gene lookup returns CDR1 SGHNT and CDR2 YYREEE (reference sequence). The CDR3 loop spans 13 amino acids.

V and J are TRBV2 and TRBJ2-7; TRBD1 aligns across 8 bases. Losses at the gene ends were 2 bases for V and 5 bases for J; bases not matched to a gene: 8. This CDR3 has 15 residues. Germline V gene sequence: CDR1 SNHLY, CDR2 FYNNEI. This CDR3 reads CASSEWQGAQDEQYF. The DNA of the CDR3 is TGTGCCAGCAGTGAATGGCAGGGGGCGCAGGACGAGCAGTACTTC.

The genes are TRBV14 and TRBJ1-2; D remains ambiguous. The CDR3 consists of 15 residues. Trimming stripped 3 bases from V and 5 bases from J, with 16 bases between. Germline CDR1 reads SGHDN; CDR2 reads FVKESK. DNA for the CDR3: TGTGCCAGCAGCCACCAAGGAGAAGAACTATATGGCTACACCTTC. This encodes CASSHQGEELYGYTF.

This clone was detected once. This chain links TRBV20-1 with TRBJ2-5; TRBD2 matches at 7 bases. The assigned J gene may be wrong: the sequence end matches TRBJ2-7 better. The CDR3 runs 10 residues. Germline CDR1 and CDR2: DFQATT and SNEGSKA (reference sequence). Written as DNA, the CDR3 is TGCAGTGCTGGGACTAACGAGCAGTACTTC. Its protein product is CSAGTNEQYF.

This clone has only one observation. The V gene is TRBV21-1, the J gene TRBJ1-1. TRBV21-1 is noted as a pseudogene. The CDR3 is made up of 13 amino acids. CDR3 sequence: CASSIGGSTEAFF. For the CDR3, the DNA is TGTGCCAGCAGCATTGGGGGGAGCACTGAAGCTTTCTTT.

The chain is built from TRBV9 and TRBJ2-3; D possibly corresponds to TRBD2 (6 bases). V lost 0 bases to trimming and J lost 6 bases, with 11 bases between them. The CDR3 runs 14 residues. From germline, CDR1 is SGDLS and CDR2 YYNGEE. The CDR3 sequence: CASSVEVAEDTQYF. The CDR3 bases are TGTGCCAGCAGCGTAGAGGTAGCGGAGGATACGCAGTATTTT.

The gene calls are TRBV20-1 and TRBJ2-1; D is ambiguous. Trimming removed 6 bases from V and 7 bases from J, with 10 bases in between. CDR3 length: 11 amino acids. Germline V gene lookup returns CDR1 DFQATT and CDR2 SNEGSKA (reference sequence). The CDR3 here is CSAPLRNEQFF. In DNA form, the CDR3 reads TGCAGTGCCCCCCTCCGGAATGAGCAGTTCTTC.

As regards this clone: Other nucleotide sequences from this sample produce the same CDR3. The V and J genes are TRBV11-2 and TRBJ2-1; possible D gene TRBD2, 6 bases. CDR3 size: 14 residues. V was trimmed by 1 base and J by 4 bases, leaving 8 bases between them. The germline CDR1 and CDR2 sequences are SGHAT and FQNNGV. The CDR3 spells CASSLVGGYNEQFF. Here the CDR3 DNA reads TGTGCCAGCAGCTTAGTGGGGGGTTACAATGAGCAGTTCTTC.

In its sample, this clone was seen once. The chain carries TRBV11-2 and TRBJ2-2, with TRBD2 matching 8 bases. The junction had 5 bases not matched to a gene; V was cut back by 5 bases and J by 6 bases. CDR1 and CDR2 (germline): SGHAT, FQNNGV. CDR3 length: 14 amino acids. The CDR3 DNA follows: TGTGCCAGCAGCCAGCGGGGGCCCTCCGGGGAGCTGTTTTTT. Its protein is CASSQRGPSGELFF.

The chain carries TRBV11-1 and TRBJ2-1; maybe TRBD1 (6 bases). CDR1 is SGHAT and CDR2 is FQDESV in the germline V gene (reference sequence). The CDR3 has 15 amino acids. The V end was cut by 6 bases, the J end by 5 bases, with 17 bases between. CDR3 residues: CASSSYADRHNEQFF. For the CDR3, the DNA is TGTGCCAGCAGTTCCTATGCGGACAGACACAATGAGCAGTTCTTC.

The chain has TRBV30 and TRBJ2-5; the match to TRBD1 covers 7 bases. This CDR3 region has 14 residues. Germline V lookup: CDR1 GTSNPN, CDR2 SVGIG (reference sequence). V lost 1 base to trimming and J lost 7 bases; unmatched junction nucleotides: 9. In DNA, the CDR3 is TGTGCCTGGAGTGAAATACGGACAGGCGGGACCCAGTACTTC. Translated: CAWSEIRTGGTQYF.

The rearrangement joins TRBV9 to TRBJ1-3, with D maybe TRBD1 (6 bases). V lost 0 bases and J 3 bases, leaving 10 bases between the germline ends. Germline assignment: CDR1 SGDLS and CDR2 YYNGEE. The CDR3 runs 15 residues. CDR3 sequence: CASSVVGTSGNTIYF. CDR3 nucleotide sequence: TGTGCCAGCAGCGTAGTGGGGACAAGTGGAAACACCATATATTTT.

This rearrangement joins TRBV11-1 to TRBJ2-1, with 9 nucleotides matching TRBD2. CDR1 and CDR2 from the germline V gene are SGHAT and FQDESV (reference sequence). Germline trimming cut 5 bases from V and 5 bases from J; bases unmatched to any gene: 13. The CDR3 consists of 17 residues. CDR3 sequence reads: CASSPGGTSRPHNEQFF. DNA of the CDR3: TGTGCCAGCAGCCCTGGAGGGACTAGCCGGCCTCACAATGAGCAGTTCTTC.

The chain has TRBV15 and TRBJ1-1; D unclear. The CDR3 has 12 amino acids. The germline V and J ends were trimmed by 0 bases and 11 bases, with 10 bases remaining between them. CDR1 and CDR2 (germline): LNHNV, YYDKDF (reference sequence). The CDR3 nucleotides are TGTGCCACCAGCAGAGATGTGGAGAGGGCTTTCTTT. It is translated as CATSRDVERAFF. Together with reference TRBV15 and TRBJ1-1, the CDR3 gives the full variable domain: DAMVIQNPRYQVTQFGKPVTLSCSQTLNHNVMYWYQQKSSQAPKLLFHYYDKDFNNEADTPDNFQSRRPNTSFCFLDIRSPGLGDTAMYLCATSRDVERAFFGQGTRLTVV.